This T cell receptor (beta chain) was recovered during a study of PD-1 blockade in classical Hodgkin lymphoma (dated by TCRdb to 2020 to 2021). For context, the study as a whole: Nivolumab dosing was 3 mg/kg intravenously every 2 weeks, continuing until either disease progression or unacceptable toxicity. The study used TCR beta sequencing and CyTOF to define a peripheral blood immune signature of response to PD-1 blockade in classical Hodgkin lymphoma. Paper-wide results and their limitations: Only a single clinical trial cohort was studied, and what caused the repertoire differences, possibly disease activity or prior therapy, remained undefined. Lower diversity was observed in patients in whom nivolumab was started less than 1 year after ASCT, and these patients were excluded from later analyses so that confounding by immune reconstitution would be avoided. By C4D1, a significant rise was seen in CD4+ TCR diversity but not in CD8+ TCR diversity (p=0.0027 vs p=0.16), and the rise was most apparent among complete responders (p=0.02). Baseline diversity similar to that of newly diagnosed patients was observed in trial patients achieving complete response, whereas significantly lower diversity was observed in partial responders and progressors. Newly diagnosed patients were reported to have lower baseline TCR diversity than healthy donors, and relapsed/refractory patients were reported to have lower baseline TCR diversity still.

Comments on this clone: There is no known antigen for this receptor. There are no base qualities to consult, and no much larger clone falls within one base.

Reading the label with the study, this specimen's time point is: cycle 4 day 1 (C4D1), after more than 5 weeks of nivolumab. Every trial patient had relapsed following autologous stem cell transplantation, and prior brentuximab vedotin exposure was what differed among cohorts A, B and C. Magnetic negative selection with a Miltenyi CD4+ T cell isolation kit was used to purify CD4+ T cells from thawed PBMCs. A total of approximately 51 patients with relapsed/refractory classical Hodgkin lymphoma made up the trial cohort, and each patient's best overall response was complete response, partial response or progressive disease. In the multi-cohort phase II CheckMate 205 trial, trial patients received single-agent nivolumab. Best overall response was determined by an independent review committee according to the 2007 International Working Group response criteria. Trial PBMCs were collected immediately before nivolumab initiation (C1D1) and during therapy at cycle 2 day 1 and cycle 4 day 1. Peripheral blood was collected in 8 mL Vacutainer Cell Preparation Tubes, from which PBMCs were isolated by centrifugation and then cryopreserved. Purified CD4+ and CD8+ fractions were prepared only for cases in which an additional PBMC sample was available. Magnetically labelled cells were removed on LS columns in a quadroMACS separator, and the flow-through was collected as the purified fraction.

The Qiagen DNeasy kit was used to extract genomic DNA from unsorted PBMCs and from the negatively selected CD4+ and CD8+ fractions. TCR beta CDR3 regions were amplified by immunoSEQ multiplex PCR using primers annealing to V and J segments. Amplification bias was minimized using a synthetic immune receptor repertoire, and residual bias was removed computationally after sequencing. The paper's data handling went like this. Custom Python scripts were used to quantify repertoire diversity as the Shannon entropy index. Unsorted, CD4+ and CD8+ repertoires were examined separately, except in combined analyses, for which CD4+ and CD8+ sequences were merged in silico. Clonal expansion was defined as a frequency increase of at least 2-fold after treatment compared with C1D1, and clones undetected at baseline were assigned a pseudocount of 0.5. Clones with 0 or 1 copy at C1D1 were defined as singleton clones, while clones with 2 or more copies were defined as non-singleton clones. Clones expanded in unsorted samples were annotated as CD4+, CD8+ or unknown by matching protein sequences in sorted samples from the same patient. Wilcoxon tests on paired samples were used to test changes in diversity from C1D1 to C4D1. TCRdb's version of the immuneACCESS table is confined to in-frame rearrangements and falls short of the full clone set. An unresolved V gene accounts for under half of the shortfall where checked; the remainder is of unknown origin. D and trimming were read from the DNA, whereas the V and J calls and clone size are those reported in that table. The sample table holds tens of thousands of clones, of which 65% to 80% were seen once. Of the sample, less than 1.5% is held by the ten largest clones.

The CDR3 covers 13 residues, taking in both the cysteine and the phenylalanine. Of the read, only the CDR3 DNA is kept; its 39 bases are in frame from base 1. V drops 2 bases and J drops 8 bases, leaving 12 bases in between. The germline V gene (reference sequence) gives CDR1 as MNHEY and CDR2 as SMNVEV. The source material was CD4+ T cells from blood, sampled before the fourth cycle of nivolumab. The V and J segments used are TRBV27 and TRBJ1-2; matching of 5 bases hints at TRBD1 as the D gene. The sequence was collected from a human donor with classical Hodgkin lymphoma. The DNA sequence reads TGTGCCAGCAGTTTAACCGGGGCCAAGGGCTACACCTTC. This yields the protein CASSLTGAKGYTF.